This T cell receptor (beta chain) comes out of a study of T-cell reconstitution after alpha-beta-depleted transplantation in children. Study-level results: At one year after transplant, newly produced T cells mostly accounted for T-cell counts and diversity. Alpha-beta T cells about two months after transplant reportedly derived from several hundred expanded graft clones. Recipient T cells and thymic progenitors that survived gave rise to the high TCRbeta diversity observed at day 60 in some patients.

As to this clonotype: Antigen unknown.

Unique molecular identifiers were incorporated when the TCRbeta library was constructed. TCRdb itself ran the PCR reads through MiXCR, one entry per CDR3 protein. This sample yields 200,000 to 250,000 distinct CDR3 sequences, of which around 25% are seen a single time; less than 3.5% belongs to the top ten. The source was PBMCs, collected before TCRalphabeta/CD19-depleted stem cell transplant. The TCR originated in a girl aged 2 to 10 with Fanconi anemia, due to receive a stem cell transplant.

CDR3 sequence (DNA): TGTGCCAGCAGTGTCCAGGGAGGCAATTCACCCCTCCACTTT. Amino acid sequence: CASSVQGGNSPLHF. V and J are TRBV6-4 and TRBJ1-6; D possibly corresponds to TRBD1 (5 bases). Deletions cut 4 bases from V and 7 bases from J, with 11 bases between. The CDR3 is 14 residues long. CDR1 is MRHNA, CDR2 SNTAGT, per germline.